This T cell receptor (beta chain) derives from a study of T cells in Graves' hyperthyroidism and ophthalmopathy. This clonotype was counted many times. TCR beta CDR3 sequences were amplified from RNA transcripts. Initially, a first-round RT-PCR of the TCR CDR3 employed the HTBI primer set. In TCRdb, the multiplex PCR reads were re-called with MiXCR into one record per CDR3 protein. This table holds fewer than 600,000 distinct CDR3 sequences, 12% to 15% found once. The TCR sequence derives from a woman aged 35 to 49 with Graves' hyperthyroidism. The sample taken for sequencing was blood.

The CDR3 bases are TGTGCCAGCGGCGCTCCGGGATCGTGGAGCGGGAGTGAGCAGTTCTTC. It translates to CASGAPGSWSGSEQFF. V usage is TRBV11-3 and J usage is TRBJ2-1, with TRBD2 identical over 8 bases. V trimming: 8 bases; J trimming: 9 bases; junction bases outside the gene matches: 18. The CDR3 loop spans 16 amino acids. The germline V gene has CDR1 SGHNT and CDR2 YENEEA. Drawing the rest from reference TRBV11-3 and TRBJ2-1, the complete variable domain is EAGVVQSPRYKIIEKKQPVAFWCNPISGHNTLYWYLQNLGQGPELLIRYENEEAVDDSQLPKDRFSAERLKGVDSTLKIQPAELGDSAVYLCASGAPGSWSGSEQFFGPGTRLTVL.